This is a list of T cell receptor beta chains from one sample in a study of cytomegalovirus exposure and HLA in healthy donors. Clones were sequenced by immunoSEQ multiplex PCR, and TCRdb holds only the in-frame ones, with some missing. The data contain 130,000 or so clones, roughly 79% of them singletons. Specimen: PBMCs. The receptors shown here come from a woman in her late teens or twenties in good health and CMV-seronegative. Both conserved end residues are part of each CDR3. The D gene is left open where the match is weak. Clone size is not always given. Where it is, it says once, few, many or a class for expanded clones.

j_call clone_size v_call d_call cdr3_aa cdr3_nt
TRBJ2-3 medium-sized TRBV4-1 TRBD2 CASSPITSGGNTQYF TGCGCCAGCAGCCCCATAACTAGCGGGGGGAATACGCAGTATTTT
TRBJ2-5 - TRBV10-1 - CAAGQRPGETQYF TGCGCCGCCGGACAGCGGCCCGGGGAGACCCAGTACTTC
TRBJ2-7 - TRBV21-1 - CASSRGERVSYEQYF TGTGCCAGCAGCAGGGGCGAGCGTGTCTCCTACGAGCAGTACTTC
TRBJ2-7 - TRBV7-9 - CASSPWPDYEQYF TGTGCCAGCAGCCCCTGGCCTGACTACGAGCAGTACTTC
TRBJ2-1 - TRBV7-2 - CASSLTFGEYNEQFF TGTGCCAGCAGCTTAACGTTTGGAGAGTACAATGAGCAGTTCTTC
TRBJ2-2 - TRBV6-5 - CASSLSSGYTGELFF TGTGCCAGCAGTTTAAGCAGCGGCTACACCGGGGAGCTGTTTTTT
TRBJ1-2 - TRBV29-1 - CSAQRGGWITF TGCAGCGCCCAGAGGGGGGGGTGGATCACCTTC
TRBJ1-4 - TRBV4-1 TRBD1 CASSQGTGLNEKLFF TGCGCCAGCAGCCAAGGGACAGGGCTTAATGAAAAACTGTTTTTT
TRBJ2-7 once TRBV5-4 - CASSGGGGQYEQYF TGTGCCAGCAGCGGAGGAGGGGGACAGTACGAGCAGTACTTC
TRBJ2-1 many TRBV7-9 - CASSLLLGTLNREQFF TGTGCCAGCAGCTTATTATTGGGGACTTTGAATCGTGAGCAGTTCTTC
TRBJ2-1 - TRBV5-6 TRBD2 CASSLWTSGSSEQFF TGTGCCAGCAGCTTGTGGACTAGCGGGAGCAGTGAGCAGTTCTTC
TRBJ2-3 - TRBV6-5 - CATSDGSPDTQYF TGTGCCACGTCGGACGGGAGCCCAGATACGCAGTATTTT
TRBJ2-1 - TRBV5-1 - CASRDIANFYNEQFF TGCGCCAGCCGGGACATCGCAAACTTTTACAATGAGCAGTTCTTC
TRBJ1-5 - TRBV2 TRBD1 CASRFGTGSNQPQHF TGTGCCAGCAGGTTCGGGACAGGGAGCAATCAGCCCCAGCATTTT
TRBJ1-2 - TRBV29-1 - CSALRTGDGYTF TGCAGCGCTTTGAGGACGGGGGATGGCTACACCTTC
TRBJ1-3 - TRBV30 - CAWSVGQGGNTIYF TGTGCCTGGAGTGTAGGTCAGGGAGGAAACACCATATATTTT
TRBJ2-7 - TRBV7-9 TRBD1 CASSSDRASYEQYF TGTGCCAGCAGCTCGGACAGGGCTTCCTACGAGCAGTACTTC
TRBJ2-2 - TRBV29-1 - CSVDFGAGTGELFF TGCAGCGTTGATTTTGGGGCTGGGACCGGGGAGCTGTTTTTT
TRBJ2-7 - TRBV7-9 TRBD2 CASSRRLAGVSYEQYF TGTGCCAGCAGCCGCCGACTAGCGGGAGTCTCCTACGAGCAGTACTTC
TRBJ2-5 - TRBV11-2 - CASSSSRETQYF TGTGCCAGCAGCTCCTCTAGGGAGACCCAGTACTTC
TRBJ2-5 - TRBV27 - CASSFGAPRETQYF TGTGCCAGCAGTTTCGGCGCCCCCAGGGAGACCCAGTACTTC
TRBJ1-1 - TRBV6-6 - CASSGIGGTEAFF TGTGCCAGCAGTGGAATCGGGGGCACTGAAGCTTTCTTT
TRBJ2-7 - TRBV6-5 TRBD1 CASSRTGFEQYF TGTGCCAGCAGCCGGACAGGGTTCGAGCAGTACTTC
TRBJ1-1 few TRBV5-1 TRBD1 CASSGTGQGGTEAFF TGCGCCAGCAGCGGAACGGGACAGGGGGGGACTGAAGCTTTCTTT
TRBJ2-1 - TRBV30 - CAWSIGYNEQFF TGTGCCTGGAGTATCGGGTACAATGAGCAGTTCTTC
TRBJ2-3 - TRBV30 TRBD2 CAWSSGATDTQYF TGTGCCTGGTCTAGCGGGGCCACAGATACGCAGTATTTT
TRBJ2-7 - TRBV5-8 TRBD2 CASSYRTSGGFEQYF TGTGCCAGCAGCTACCGGACTAGCGGGGGTTTCGAGCAGTACTTC
TRBJ1-1 - TRBV20-1 - CSARRPEAFF TGCAGTGCTAGGCGGCCTGAAGCTTTCTTT
TRBJ1-1 - TRBV7-6 - CASSLLLGRNTEAFF TGTGCCAGCAGCCTACTCCTGGGCCGAAACACTGAAGCTTTCTTT
TRBJ2-2 - TRBV5-1 - CASSFTVGPSTGELFF TGCGCCAGCAGCTTCACAGTAGGCCCCAGCACCGGGGAGCTGTTTTTT
TRBJ2-1 - TRBV5-1 - CASSFSGGSSYNEQFF TGCGCCAGCAGCTTCTCAGGGGGGAGCTCCTACAATGAGCAGTTCTTC
TRBJ2-1 once TRBV9 - CASSANAGEQFF TGTGCCAGCAGCGCAAACGCTGGCGAGCAGTTCTTC
TRBJ2-3 - TRBV10-2 TRBD1 CASRPGGDTQYF TGCGCCAGCAGACCAGGGGGAGATACGCAGTATTTT
TRBJ2-2 - TRBV4-2 TRBD1 CASSLTGTGRTGELFF TGTGCCAGCAGCCTAACCGGGACAGGGAGAACCGGGGAGCTGTTTTTT
TRBJ2-3 - TRBV30 - CAWRRDITDTQYF TGTGCCTGGAGGAGAGACATCACAGATACGCAGTATTTT
TRBJ1-2 - TRBV27 - CASRGGNYGYTF TGTGCCAGCAGAGGGGGTAACTATGGCTACACCTTC
TRBJ1-3 - TRBV29-1 - CSAAGASGNTIYF TGCAGCGCCGCAGGGGCCTCTGGAAACACCATATATTTT
TRBJ1-5 few TRBV5-4 - CASSLGPNQPQHF TGTGCCAGCAGCTTGGGGCCCAATCAGCCCCAGCATTTT
TRBJ1-2 - TRBV29-1 - CSVLSRGGARSYGYTF TGCAGCGTTTTGTCCCGGGGCGGGGCTCGGAGTTATGGCTACACCTTC
TRBJ2-2 - TRBV12-5 - CASGLLQGGGGELFF TGTGCTAGTGGTTTGTTACAGGGCGGTGGCGGGGAGCTGTTTTTT
TRBJ2-7 - TRBV5-1 - CASSLRQAHEQYF TGCGCCAGCAGCTTACGCCAGGCGCACGAGCAGTACTTC